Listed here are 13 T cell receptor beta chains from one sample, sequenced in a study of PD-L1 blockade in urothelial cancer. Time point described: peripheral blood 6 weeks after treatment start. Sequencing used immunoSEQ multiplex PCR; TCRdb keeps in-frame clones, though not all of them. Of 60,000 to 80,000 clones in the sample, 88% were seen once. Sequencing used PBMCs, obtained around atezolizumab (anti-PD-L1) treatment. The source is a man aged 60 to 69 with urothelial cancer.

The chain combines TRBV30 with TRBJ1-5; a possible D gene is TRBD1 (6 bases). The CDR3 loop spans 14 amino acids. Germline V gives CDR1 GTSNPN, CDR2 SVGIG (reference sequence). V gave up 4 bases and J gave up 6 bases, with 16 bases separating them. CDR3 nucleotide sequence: TGTGCCTGGAATCGCAGGGGTTTAGGTCAGCCCCAGCATTTT. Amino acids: CAWNRRGLGQPQHF.

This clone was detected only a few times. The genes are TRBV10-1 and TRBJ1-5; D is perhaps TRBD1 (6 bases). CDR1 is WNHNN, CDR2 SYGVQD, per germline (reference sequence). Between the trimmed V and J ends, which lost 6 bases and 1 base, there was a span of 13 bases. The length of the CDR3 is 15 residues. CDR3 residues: CASRNRAPSNQPQHF. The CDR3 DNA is TGCGCCAGCAGAAACAGGGCCCCAAGCAATCAGCCCCAGCATTTT.

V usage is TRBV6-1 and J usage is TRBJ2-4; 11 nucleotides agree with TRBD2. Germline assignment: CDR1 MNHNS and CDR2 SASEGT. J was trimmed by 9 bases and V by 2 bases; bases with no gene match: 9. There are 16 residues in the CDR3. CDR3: CASSESSGGFISIQYF. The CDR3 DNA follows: TGTGCCAGCAGTGAATCTAGCGGGGGGTTCATTAGCATTCAGTACTTC.

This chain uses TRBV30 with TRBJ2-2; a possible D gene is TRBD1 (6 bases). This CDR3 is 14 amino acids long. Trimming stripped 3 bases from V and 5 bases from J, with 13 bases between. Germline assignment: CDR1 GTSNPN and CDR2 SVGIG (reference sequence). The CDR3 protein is CAWRGAFGTGELFF. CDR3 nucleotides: TGTGCCTGGAGGGGGGCCTTTGGGACCGGGGAGCTGTTTTTT.

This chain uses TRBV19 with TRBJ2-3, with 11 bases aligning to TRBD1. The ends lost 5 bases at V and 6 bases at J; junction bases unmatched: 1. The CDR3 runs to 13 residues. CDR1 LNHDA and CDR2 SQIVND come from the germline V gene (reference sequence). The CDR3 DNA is TGTGCCAGTAGTCGGGACAGGGGGGATACGCAGTATTTT. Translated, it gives CASSRDRGDTQYF.

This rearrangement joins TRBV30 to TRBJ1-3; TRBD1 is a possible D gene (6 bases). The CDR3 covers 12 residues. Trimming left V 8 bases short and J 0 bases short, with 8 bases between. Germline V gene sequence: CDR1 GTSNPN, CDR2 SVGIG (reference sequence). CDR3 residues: CARQVSGNTIYF. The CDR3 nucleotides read TGTGCCCGACAGGTCTCTGGAAACACCATATATTTT.

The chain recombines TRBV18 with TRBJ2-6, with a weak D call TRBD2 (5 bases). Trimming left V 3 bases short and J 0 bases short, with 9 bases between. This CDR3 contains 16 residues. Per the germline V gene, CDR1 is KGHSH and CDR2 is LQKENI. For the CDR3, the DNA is TGTGCCAGCTCACCTCGAGGGAACTCTGGGGCCAACGTCCTGACTTTC. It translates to CASSPRGNSGANVLTF.

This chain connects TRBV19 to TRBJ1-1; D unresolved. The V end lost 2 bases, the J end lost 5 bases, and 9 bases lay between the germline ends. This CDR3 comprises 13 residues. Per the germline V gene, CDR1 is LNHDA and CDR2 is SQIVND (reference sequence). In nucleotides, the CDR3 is TGTGCCAGTAGTATATCATTGACAACTGAAGCTTTCTTT. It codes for CASSISLTTEAFF.

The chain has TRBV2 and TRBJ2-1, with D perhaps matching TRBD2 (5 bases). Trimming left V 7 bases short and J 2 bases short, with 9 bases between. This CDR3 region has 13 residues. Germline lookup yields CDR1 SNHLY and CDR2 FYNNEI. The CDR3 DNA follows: TGTGCCAGCAATCAGCGGACCTACAATGAGCAGTTCTTC. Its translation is CASNQRTYNEQFF.

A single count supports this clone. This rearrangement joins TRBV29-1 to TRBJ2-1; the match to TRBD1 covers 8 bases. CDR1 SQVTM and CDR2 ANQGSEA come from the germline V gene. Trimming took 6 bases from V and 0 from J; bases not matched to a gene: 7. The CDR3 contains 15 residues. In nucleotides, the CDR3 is TGCAGCGTCGTCCATCAGGGGGCCTCCTACAATGAGCAGTTCTTC. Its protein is CSVVHQGASYNEQFF.

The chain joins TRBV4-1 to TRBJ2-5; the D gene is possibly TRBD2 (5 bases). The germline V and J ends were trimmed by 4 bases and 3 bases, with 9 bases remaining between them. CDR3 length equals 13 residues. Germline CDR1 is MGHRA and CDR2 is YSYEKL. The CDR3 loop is CASSRLAKETQYF. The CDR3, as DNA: TGCGCCAGCAGCCGGCTAGCAAAAGAGACCCAGTACTTC.

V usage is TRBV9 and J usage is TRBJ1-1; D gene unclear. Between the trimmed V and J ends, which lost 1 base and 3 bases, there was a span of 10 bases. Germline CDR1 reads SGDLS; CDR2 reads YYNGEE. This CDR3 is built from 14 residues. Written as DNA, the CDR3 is TGTGCCAGCAGCGTAAGTGAGATTGACACTGAAGCTTTCTTT. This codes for CASSVSEIDTEAFF.

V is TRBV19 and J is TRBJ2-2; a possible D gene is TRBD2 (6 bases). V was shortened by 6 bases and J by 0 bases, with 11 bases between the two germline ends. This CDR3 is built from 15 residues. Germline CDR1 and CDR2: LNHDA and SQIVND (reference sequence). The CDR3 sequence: CASSPGLTNTGELFF. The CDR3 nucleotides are TGTGCCAGTAGCCCCGGACTAACGAACACCGGGGAGCTGTTTTTT.